The present entry profiles one TCR beta chain with its context. The antigen is undetermined. This sample was included in a study of OX40 agonist ivuxolimab in advanced cancers. Background on the study: Under the entry rules, prior anti-PD-1, anti-PD-L1 or anti-CTLA-4 therapy was allowed, and around 40% had some. Among those treated, three patients had partial responses, one with hepatocellular carcinoma and two with cutaneous melanoma. Study outcomes and limitations: Among T cells, CD8+ cells averaged more expanded clones than CD4+ cells. Clonal expansion from baseline to week 6 occurred in both CD4+ and CD8+ T cells.

Profiling relied on immunoSEQ multiplex PCR, and the TCRdb table lists in-frame clones only, not all of them. The repertoire holds roughly 98,000 clones, approximately 80% seen once, with approximately 1.5% in the top ten. The CDR3 sequence is 14 residues long. Germline assignment: CDR1 SGDLS and CDR2 YYNGEE. V lost 0 bases, J lost 4 bases, and 0 bases stayed unmatched. This chain joins TRBV9 and TRBJ2-2, with 7 bases identical to TRBD2. The TCR originated in an adult with an advanced solid tumor such as melanoma, head and neck, liver or kidney cancer. Sequenced material: CD4+ or CD8+ T cells sorted from blood, taken in a trial of the OX40 agonist ivuxolimab. CDR3 DNA: TGTGCCAGCAGCGTAGCGGGAGGCACCGGGGAGCTGTTTTTT. This translates into CASSVAGGTGELFF.